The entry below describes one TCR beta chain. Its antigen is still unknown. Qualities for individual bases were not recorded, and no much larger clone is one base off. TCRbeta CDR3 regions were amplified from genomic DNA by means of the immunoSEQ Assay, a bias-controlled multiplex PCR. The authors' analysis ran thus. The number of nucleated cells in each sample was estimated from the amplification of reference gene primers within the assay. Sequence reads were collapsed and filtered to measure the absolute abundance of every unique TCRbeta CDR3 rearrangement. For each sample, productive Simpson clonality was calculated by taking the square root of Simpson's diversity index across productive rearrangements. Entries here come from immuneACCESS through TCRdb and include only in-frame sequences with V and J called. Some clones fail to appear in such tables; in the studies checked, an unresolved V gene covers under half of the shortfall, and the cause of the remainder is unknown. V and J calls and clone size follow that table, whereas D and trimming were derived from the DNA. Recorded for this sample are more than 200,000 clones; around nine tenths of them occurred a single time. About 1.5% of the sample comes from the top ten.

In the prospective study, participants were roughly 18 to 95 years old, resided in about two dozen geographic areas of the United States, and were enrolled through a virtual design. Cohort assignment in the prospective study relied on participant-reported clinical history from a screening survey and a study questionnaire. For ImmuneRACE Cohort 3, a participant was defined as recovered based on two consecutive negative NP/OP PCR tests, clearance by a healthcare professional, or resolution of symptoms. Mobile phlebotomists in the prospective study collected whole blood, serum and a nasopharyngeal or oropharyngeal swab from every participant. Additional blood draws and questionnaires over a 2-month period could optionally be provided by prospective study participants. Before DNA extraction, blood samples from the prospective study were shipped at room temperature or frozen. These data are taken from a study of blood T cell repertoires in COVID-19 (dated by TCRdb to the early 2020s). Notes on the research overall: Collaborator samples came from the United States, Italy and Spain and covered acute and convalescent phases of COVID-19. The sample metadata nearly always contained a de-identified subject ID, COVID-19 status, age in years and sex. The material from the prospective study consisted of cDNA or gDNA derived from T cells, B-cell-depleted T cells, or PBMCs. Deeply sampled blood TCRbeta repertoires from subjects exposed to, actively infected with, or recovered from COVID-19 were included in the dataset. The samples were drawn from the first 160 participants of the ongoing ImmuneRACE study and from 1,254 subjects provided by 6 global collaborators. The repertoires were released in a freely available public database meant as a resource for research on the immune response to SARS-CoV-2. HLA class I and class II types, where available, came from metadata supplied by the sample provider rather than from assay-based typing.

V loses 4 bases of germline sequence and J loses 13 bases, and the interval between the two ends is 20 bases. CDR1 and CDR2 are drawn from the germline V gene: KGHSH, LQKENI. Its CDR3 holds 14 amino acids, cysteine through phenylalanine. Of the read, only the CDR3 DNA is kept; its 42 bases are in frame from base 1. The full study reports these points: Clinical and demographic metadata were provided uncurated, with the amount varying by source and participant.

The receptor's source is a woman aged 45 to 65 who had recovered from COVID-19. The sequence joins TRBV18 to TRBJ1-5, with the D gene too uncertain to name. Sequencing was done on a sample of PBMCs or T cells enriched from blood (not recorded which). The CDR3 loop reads CASSQVHSLLPQHF. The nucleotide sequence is TGTGCCAGCTCACAAGTCCACAGCTTACTTCCACAGCATTTT.